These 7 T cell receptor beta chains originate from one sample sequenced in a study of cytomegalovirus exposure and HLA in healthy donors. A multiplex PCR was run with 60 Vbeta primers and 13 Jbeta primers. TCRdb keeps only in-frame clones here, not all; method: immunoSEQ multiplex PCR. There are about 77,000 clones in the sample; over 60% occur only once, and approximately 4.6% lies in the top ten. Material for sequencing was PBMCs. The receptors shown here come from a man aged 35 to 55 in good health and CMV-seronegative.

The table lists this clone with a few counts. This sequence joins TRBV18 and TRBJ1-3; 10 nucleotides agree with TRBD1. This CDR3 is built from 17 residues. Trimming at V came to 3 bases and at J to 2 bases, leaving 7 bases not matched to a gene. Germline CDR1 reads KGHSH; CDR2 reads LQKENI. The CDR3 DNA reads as TGTGCCAGCTCACCCCTCCGACAGGGGGCGGCTGGAAACACCATATATTTT. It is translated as CASSPLRQGAAGNTIYF.

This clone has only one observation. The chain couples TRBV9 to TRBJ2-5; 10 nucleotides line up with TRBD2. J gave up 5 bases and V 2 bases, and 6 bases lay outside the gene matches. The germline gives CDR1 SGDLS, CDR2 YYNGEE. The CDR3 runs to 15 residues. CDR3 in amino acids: CASSVSGRAWETQYF. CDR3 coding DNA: TGTGCCAGCAGCGTCAGCGGGAGGGCCTGGGAGACCCAGTACTTC.

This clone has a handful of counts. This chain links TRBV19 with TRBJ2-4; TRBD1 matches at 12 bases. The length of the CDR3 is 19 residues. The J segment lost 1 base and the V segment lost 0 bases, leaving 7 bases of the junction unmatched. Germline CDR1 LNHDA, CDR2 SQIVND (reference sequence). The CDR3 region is CASSIDRGQGALAKNIQYF. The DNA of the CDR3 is TGTGCCAGTAGTATAGATAGGGGACAGGGGGCTCTGGCCAAAAACATTCAGTACTTC.

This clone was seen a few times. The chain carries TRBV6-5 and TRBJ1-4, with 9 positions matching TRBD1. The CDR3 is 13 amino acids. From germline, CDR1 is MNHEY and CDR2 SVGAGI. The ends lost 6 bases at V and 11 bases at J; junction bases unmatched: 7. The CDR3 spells CASRSRDRDKLFF. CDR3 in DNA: TGTGCCAGCAGGTCCCGGGACAGGGATAAACTGTTTTTT.

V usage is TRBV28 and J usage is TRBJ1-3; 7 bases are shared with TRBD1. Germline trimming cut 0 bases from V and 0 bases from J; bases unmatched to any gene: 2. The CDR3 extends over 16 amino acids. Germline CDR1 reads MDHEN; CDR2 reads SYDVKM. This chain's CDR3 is CASSLWTGTSGNTIYF. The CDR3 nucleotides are TGTGCCAGCAGTTTATGGACAGGGACCTCTGGAAACACCATATATTTT.

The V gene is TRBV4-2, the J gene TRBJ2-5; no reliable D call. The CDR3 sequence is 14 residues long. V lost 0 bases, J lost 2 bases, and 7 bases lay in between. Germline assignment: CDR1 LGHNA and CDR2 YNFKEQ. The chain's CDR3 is CASSQEPTQETQYF. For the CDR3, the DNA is TGTGCCAGCAGCCAAGAGCCCACTCAAGAGACCCAGTACTTC.

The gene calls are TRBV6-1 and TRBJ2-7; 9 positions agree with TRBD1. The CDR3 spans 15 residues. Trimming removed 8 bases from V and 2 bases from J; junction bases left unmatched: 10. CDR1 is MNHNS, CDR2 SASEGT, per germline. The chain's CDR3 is CASGEGTGPAYEQYF. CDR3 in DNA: TGTGCCAGCGGGGAAGGGACAGGGCCCGCCTACGAGCAGTACTTC.